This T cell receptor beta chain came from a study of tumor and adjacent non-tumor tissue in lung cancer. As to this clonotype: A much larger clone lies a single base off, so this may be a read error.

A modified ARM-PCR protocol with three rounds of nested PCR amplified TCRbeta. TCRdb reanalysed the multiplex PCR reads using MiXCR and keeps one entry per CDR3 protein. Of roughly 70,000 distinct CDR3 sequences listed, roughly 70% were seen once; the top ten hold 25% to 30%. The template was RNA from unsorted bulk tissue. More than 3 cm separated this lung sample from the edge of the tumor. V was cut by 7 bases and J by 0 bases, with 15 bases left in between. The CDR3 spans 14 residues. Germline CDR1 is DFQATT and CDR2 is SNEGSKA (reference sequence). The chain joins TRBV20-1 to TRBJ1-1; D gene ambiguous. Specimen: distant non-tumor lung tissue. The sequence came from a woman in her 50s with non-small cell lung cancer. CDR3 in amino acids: CSVIDWGMNTEAFF. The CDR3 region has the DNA TGCAGTGTCATAGACTGGGGAATGAACACTGAAGCTTTCTTT.